The 30 T cell receptor beta chains below were found in one sample sequenced in a study of human T cells and chemical hapten exposure. Time point of the sample: patch test 3, about 24 weeks after DPC sensitization. Treatment described: therapeutic diphenylcyclopropenone sensitization with weekly scalp DPC. TCRdb re-called the RACE reads through MiXCR, storing one row per CDR3 protein. The profile shows fewer than 55,000 distinct CDR3 sequences, roughly a tenth of them singletons. Sequences were derived from whole blood, sampled in connection with sensitization to the hapten diphenylcyclopropenone (DPC). Receptor source: a woman aged 40 to 50 with alopecia areata. Some clones in this sample may be carry-over from other donors' samples.

This clonotype was counted ten times or more. V and J are TRBV7-9 and TRBJ2-3; the D gene could be TRBD1 or TRBD2 (5 bases each). Trimming pared 5 bases from V and 6 bases from J, leaving 24 bases between. This CDR3 region has 17 residues. CDR1 and CDR2 from the germline V gene are SEHNR and FQNEAQ (reference sequence). The CDR3 protein is CASSRQGTTNAGDTQYF. The DNA of the CDR3 is TGTGCCAGCAGCCGGCAAGGGACCACGAATGCCGGCGATACGCAGTATTTT.

There are many counts of this clonotype. This chain connects TRBV6-6 to TRBJ2-3; the D gene is possibly TRBD1 (6 bases). Trimming cost V 2 bases and J 1 base, with 7 bases left between them. CDR1 and CDR2 (germline): MNHNY, SVGAGI (reference sequence). This CDR3 has 14 amino acids. The CDR3 DNA reads TGTGCCAGCAGTTACGAGGGGGGCACAGATACGCAGTATTTT. Translation gives CASSYEGGTDTQYF.

This clonotype was found many times. The gene calls are TRBV2 and TRBJ2-5; TRBD2 agrees at 7 bases. Germline lookup yields CDR1 SNHLY and CDR2 FYNNEI. Unmatched junction bases numbered 12, after V lost 6 bases and J lost 2 bases. This CDR3 is 16 amino acids long. Written as DNA, the CDR3 is TGTGCCAGCAGCCTAGAGGCTAGCGGAAGGCAAGAGACCCAGTACTTC. This codes for CASSLEASGRQETQYF.

The chain carries TRBV5-1 and TRBJ2-7; the D gene is possibly TRBD2 (5 bases). This CDR3 is 16 amino acids long. Germline CDR1 is SGHRS and CDR2 is YFSETQ. The V gene lost 3 bases and the J gene lost 2 bases, with 18 bases spanning the gap. The CDR3 loop is CASSSDYGDRAYEQYF. DNA of the CDR3: TGCGCCAGCAGCTCCGATTACGGGGATCGCGCCTACGAGCAGTACTTC.

The chain links TRBV15 to TRBJ2-7, with D maybe TRBD2 (5 bases). The CDR3 consists of 15 residues. V lost 0 bases, J lost 10 bases, and 19 bases lay in between. From germline, CDR1 is LNHNV and CDR2 YYDKDF (reference sequence). The CDR3: CATSREGAPALGQYF. In nucleotides, the CDR3 is TGTGCCACCAGCAGAGAGGGAGCCCCGGCCCTTGGCCAGTACTTC.

This clonotype was picked up many times. This chain connects TRBV7-8 to TRBJ2-7; no clear D. The CDR3 consists of 14 residues. V dropped 10 bases and J dropped 4 bases, with 20 bases sitting between them. Per germline, CDR1 SGHVS and CDR2 FQNEAQ. The CDR3 region is CATNIGEPSYEQYF. In DNA, the CDR3 is TGTGCCACCAATATCGGTGAGCCCAGTTACGAGCAGTACTTC.

This clonotype was seen more than once but under ten times. This rearrangement joins TRBV28 to TRBJ2-7, with unresolved D. Germline CDR1 is MDHEN and CDR2 is SYDVKM. V shed 5 bases and J shed 3 bases, with 11 bases lying between them. The CDR3 sequence is 13 residues long. Written as DNA, the CDR3 is TGTGCCAGCAGTCTCGGCTGGGGCTACGAGCAGTACTTC. Translation gives CASSLGWGYEQYF.

This clonotype was seen at least ten times. The V and J genes are TRBV29-1 and TRBJ1-1; maybe TRBD1 (5 bases). V lost 7 bases, J lost 5 bases, and 17 bases lay in between. CDR1 is SQVTM and CDR2 is ANQGSEA in the germline V gene. This CDR3 contains 13 residues. The CDR3 sequence is CSALQGAGTEAFF. The DNA of the CDR3 is TGCAGCGCTCTACAAGGGGCGGGGACTGAAGCTTTCTTT.

This clonotype was seen ten or more times. This chain links TRBV29-1 with TRBJ1-1; D is undetermined. Germline CDR1 SQVTM, CDR2 ANQGSEA. The V end lost 3 bases, the J end lost 1 base, and 6 bases lay between the germline ends. The CDR3 runs to 12 residues. This CDR3 reads CSVERSNTEAFF. The CDR3 DNA sequence: TGCAGCGTTGAGAGGTCGAACACTGAAGCTTTCTTT.

This clonotype has just a few counts. The J gene is TRBJ2-1, the V gene TRBV7-2; 11 nucleotides align to TRBD2. The length of the CDR3 is 16 residues. CDR1 and CDR2 (germline): SGHTA, FQGNSA. The ends lost 5 bases at V and 7 bases at J; junction bases unmatched: 10. The CDR3 sequence is CASSRSGGAVENEQFF. The DNA of the CDR3 is TGTGCCAGCAGCCGTAGCGGGGGGGCCGTCGAGAATGAGCAGTTCTTC.

This clonotype was observed a handful of times. This chain uses TRBV6-6 with TRBJ1-1, with TRBD1 matching over 7 bases. CDR3 length: 14 residues. Germline CDR1 is MNHNY and CDR2 is SVGAGI (reference sequence). V shed 4 bases, J shed 4 bases, and the junction held 6 bases outside the gene matches. DNA of the CDR3: TGTGCCAGCAGTTTCAGGGACAGCATCACTGAAGCTTTCTTT. This gives the protein CASSFRDSITEAFF.

This clonotype was seen at least ten times. V gene TRBV18 combines with J gene TRBJ2-6; D unclear. The germline V and J ends were trimmed by 2 bases and 0 bases, with 11 bases remaining between them. This CDR3 has 17 amino acids. CDR1 is KGHSH, CDR2 LQKENI, per germline. CDR3 sequence reads: CASSPGPRASGANVLTF. CDR3 in DNA: TGTGCCAGCTCACCAGGGCCTCGAGCCTCTGGGGCCAACGTCCTGACTTTC.

This clonotype turned up a few times. The chain combines TRBV2 with TRBJ1-4, with TRBD1 matching 9 bases. The J segment lost 7 bases and the V segment lost 7 bases, leaving 7 bases of the junction unmatched. Germline CDR1 reads SNHLY; CDR2 reads FYNNEI. CDR3 size: 14 residues. CDR3 in amino acids: CASIPDRGSEKLFF. DNA for the CDR3: TGTGCCAGCATCCCGGACAGGGGTAGTGAAAAACTGTTTTTT.

V and J are TRBV5-1 and TRBJ2-3, with TRBD1 identical over 9 bases. The CDR3 is 15 residues long. Per the germline V gene, CDR1 is SGHRS and CDR2 is YFSETQ. The V gene end was trimmed by 0 bases and the J gene end by 4 bases; junction bases not matched to a gene: 3. CDR3 bases: TGCGCCAGCAGCTTGGAGGGACAGGGTGCAGATACGCAGTATTTT. Translating it yields CASSLEGQGADTQYF.

This clonotype has ten or more counts. V and J are TRBV5-6 and TRBJ2-7; 7 nucleotides match TRBD1. V lost 1 base, J lost 6 bases, and 13 bases stayed unmatched. Germline lookup yields CDR1 SGHDT and CDR2 YYEEEE. The CDR3 totals 16 residues. The CDR3 bases are TGTGCCAGCAGCTTGATAAGGCCCGACAGGGAAGGCGAGCAGTACTTC. Amino acid sequence: CASSLIRPDREGEQYF. Variable domain in full (rest from reference TRBV5-6 and TRBJ2-7): DAGVTQSPTHLIKTRGQQVTLRCSPKSGHDTVSWYQQALGQGPQFIFQYYEEEERQRGNFPDRFSGHQFPNYSSELNVNALLLGDSALYLCASSLIRPDREGEQYFGPGTRLTVT.

V usage is TRBV5-1 and J usage is TRBJ1-6, with 7 positions matching TRBD1. Germline values: CDR1 SGHRS, CDR2 YFSETQ. CDR3 length: 14 amino acids. V was pared by 3 bases and J by 4 bases, with 1 base of the junction left unmatched. Written as DNA, the CDR3 is TGCGCCAGCAGCTCGGGACAGTATAATTCACCCCTCCACTTT. Encoded protein: CASSSGQYNSPLHF.

The chain uses TRBV10-3 and TRBJ2-1; TRBD2 aligns across 9 bases. This CDR3 has 16 amino acids. From germline, CDR1 is ENHRY and CDR2 SYGVKD. J gave up 3 bases and V 3 bases, and 6 bases lay outside the gene matches. The CDR3: CAISDPSGANYNEQFF. As DNA, the CDR3 is TGTGCCATCAGTGATCCTAGCGGGGCAAACTACAATGAGCAGTTCTTC.

The rearrangement uses TRBV29-1 and TRBJ2-7; D is ambiguous. Trimming took off 6 bases at V and 3 bases at J, with 9 bases between the two ends. The CDR3 length is 11 residues. Germline lookup yields CDR1 SQVTM and CDR2 ANQGSEA. The CDR3 nucleotides are TGCAGCGTCGCCGCGGACTACGAGCAGTACTTC. This codes for CSVAADYEQYF.

Turning to this clonotype: As the CDR3 is not closed by the conserved phenylalanine or tryptophan, this likely results from a read error. The chain uses TRBV5-4 and TRBJ2-3; D is undetermined. V gave up 4 bases and J gave up 1 base, with 7 bases separating them. The germline V gene has CDR1 SGHNT and CDR2 YYREEE (reference sequence). This CDR3 comprises 13 residues. CDR3 protein: CASSPPGTDTQYS. The CDR3 coding sequence is TGTGCCAGCAGCCCTCCGGGCACAGATACGCAGTATTCT.

This clonotype occurred many times. The chain carries TRBV2 and TRBJ1-1; maybe TRBD1 (5 bases). The CDR3 consists of 13 residues. From germline, CDR1 is SNHLY and CDR2 FYNNEI. Trimming took 7 bases from V and 2 from J, leaving 11 bases between them. In DNA, the CDR3 is TGTGCCAGCAACACAGACAGTAACACTGAAGCTTTCTTT. Translated, it gives CASNTDSNTEAFF.

This clonotype was detected only a few times. This chain uses TRBV5-4 with TRBJ1-1; D is possibly TRBD1 (6 bases). The CDR3 runs 15 residues. The germline V gene encodes CDR1 SGHNT and CDR2 YYREEE (reference sequence). The V end lost 3 bases, the J end lost 2 bases, and 14 bases lay between the germline ends. As DNA, the CDR3 is TGTGCCAGCAGCTCAGGGGCCGCCGGAAACACTGAAGCTTTCTTT. It translates to CASSSGAAGNTEAFF.

This clonotype was seen many times. The chain employs TRBV5-1 and TRBJ2-5; D uncertain. From germline, CDR1 is SGHRS and CDR2 YFSETQ. V lost 1 base and J 3 bases, leaving 10 bases between the germline ends. The CDR3 contains 14 residues. CDR3 nucleotide sequence: TGCGCCAGCAGCTTGTTCTCAGGAAAAGAGACCCAGTACTTC. This sequence encodes CASSLFSGKETQYF. Variable domain in full (rest from reference TRBV5-1 and TRBJ2-5): KAGVTQTPRYLIKTRGQQVTLSCSPISGHRSVSWYQQTPGQGLQFLFEYFSETQRNKGNFPGRFSGRQFSNSRSEMNVSTLELGDSALYLCASSLFSGKETQYFGPGTRLLVL.

The table lists this clonotype with a few counts. DNA of the CDR3: TGTGCCAGCAGTGCCCACGTCCCTTTTCCTGAGCAGTATTTT. Its protein product is CASSAHVPFPEQYF. The genes are TRBV6-1 and TRBJ2-3; D is undetermined. Germline values: CDR1 MNHNS, CDR2 SASEGT. V lost 4 bases, J lost 11 bases, and 19 bases lay in between. The CDR3 is made up of 14 amino acids.

The CDR3 region is CASSQVPAISGNTIYF. The CDR3 bases are TGCGCCAGCAGCCAAGTCCCAGCGATCTCTGGAAACACCATATATTTT. The J gene is TRBJ1-3, the V gene TRBV4-1; no clear D. This CDR3 is 16 amino acids long. Germline values: CDR1 MGHRA, CDR2 YSYEKL. V gave up 1 base and J gave up 0 bases, with 10 bases separating them.

This clonotype has only a few counts. The V call is TRBV29-1, the J call TRBJ2-2; 7 bases line up with TRBD1. This CDR3 comprises 14 residues. V shed 7 bases and J 0 bases; nucleotides not matched to a gene: 5. The germline V gene encodes CDR1 SQVTM and CDR2 ANQGSEA. The CDR3 region has the DNA TGCAGCGCCGGGGACAGAGCGAACACCGGGGAGCTGTTTTTT. Its protein is CSAGDRANTGELFF.

This clonotype has a count of ten or more. This sequence joins TRBV11-2 and TRBJ1-3, with a weak D call TRBD1 (6 bases). Germline V gene sequence: CDR1 SGHAT, CDR2 FQNNGV. The CDR3 has 14 residues. V was trimmed by 5 bases and J by 1 base, leaving 9 bases between them. CDR3 sequence reads: CASSRGGSGNTIYF. DNA for the CDR3: TGTGCCAGCAGCCGAGGGGGTTCTGGAAACACCATATATTTT.

Many counts were recorded for this clonotype. This chain joins TRBV20-1 and TRBJ2-7, with a tentative D call TRBD2 (5 bases). Trimming shortened V by 3 bases and J by 6 bases, and 15 bases separated the two germline ends. The length of the CDR3 is 13 residues. Germline V gives CDR1 DFQATT, CDR2 SNEGSKA (reference sequence). The CDR3 nucleotides read TGCAGTGCTAGCCCGACCGGACTGCCCGAGCAGTACTTC. As protein: CSASPTGLPEQYF.

The gene calls are TRBV29-1 and TRBJ1-5, with D possibly being TRBD1 (6 bases). This CDR3 contains 14 residues. V lost 6 bases to trimming and J lost 0 bases, with 12 bases between them. Germline CDR1 is SQVTM and CDR2 is ANQGSEA. CDR3 loop: CSVTQGTSNQPQHF. The CDR3, as DNA: TGCAGCGTCACACAGGGAACTAGCAATCAGCCCCAGCATTTT.

The chain couples TRBV15 to TRBJ1-3, with D possibly TRBD1 on 5 matching bases. This CDR3 is 15 amino acids long. Trimming cost V 0 bases and J 2 bases, with 8 bases left between them. Germline V CDR1 and CDR2: LNHNV, YYDKDF (reference sequence). The CDR3: CATSRDRVAGNTIYF. In DNA form, the CDR3 reads TGTGCCACCAGCAGAGACAGGGTCGCTGGAAACACCATATATTTT.

This clonotype has just a few counts. The J gene is TRBJ1-6, the V gene TRBV27; 7 nucleotides line up with TRBD1. CDR1 is MNHEY and CDR2 is SMNVEV in the germline V gene (reference sequence). V dropped 8 bases and J dropped 6; count of bases not matched to a gene: 1. CDR3 length: 12 residues. The CDR3 loop is CASRDSNSPLHF. The CDR3 DNA follows: TGTGCCAGCCGGGACAGTAATTCACCCCTCCACTTT.